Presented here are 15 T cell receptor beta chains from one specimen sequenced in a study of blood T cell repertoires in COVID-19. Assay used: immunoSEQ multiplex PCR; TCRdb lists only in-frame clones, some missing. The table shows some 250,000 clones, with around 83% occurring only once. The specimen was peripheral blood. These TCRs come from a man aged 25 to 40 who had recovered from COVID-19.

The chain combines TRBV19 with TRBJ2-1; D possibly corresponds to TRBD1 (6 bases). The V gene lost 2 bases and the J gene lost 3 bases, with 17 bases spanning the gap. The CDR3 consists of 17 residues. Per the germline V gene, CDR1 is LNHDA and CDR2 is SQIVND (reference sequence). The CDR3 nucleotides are TGTGCCAGTAGTATATATGGGGGCCTCGACGGCTACAATGAGCAGTTCTTC. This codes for CASSIYGGLDGYNEQFF.

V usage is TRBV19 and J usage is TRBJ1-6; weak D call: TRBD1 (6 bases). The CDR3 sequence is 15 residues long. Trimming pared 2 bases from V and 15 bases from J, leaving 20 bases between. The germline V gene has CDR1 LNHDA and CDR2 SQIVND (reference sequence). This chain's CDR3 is CASSIRGGTLLGLHF. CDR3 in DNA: TGTGCCAGTAGTATACGTGGGGGCACCCTCCTTGGCCTCCACTTT.

CDR3 sequence (DNA): TGTGCCAGCCCCCAGGAAACGGCCTACGAGCAGTACGTC. This sequence encodes CASPQETAYEQYV. The chain carries TRBV7-8 and TRBJ2-7; no reliable D call. Germline CDR1 SGHVS, CDR2 FQNEAQ. The V end lost 8 bases, the J end lost 2 bases, and 13 bases lay between the germline ends. This CDR3 region has 13 residues.

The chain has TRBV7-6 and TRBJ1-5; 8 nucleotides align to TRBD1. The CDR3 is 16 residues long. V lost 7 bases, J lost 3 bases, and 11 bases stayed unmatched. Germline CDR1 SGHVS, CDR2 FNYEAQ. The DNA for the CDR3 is TGTGCCAGCACCAACGACAGGGGAGTAGACAATCAGCCCCAGCATTTT. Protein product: CASTNDRGVDNQPQHF.

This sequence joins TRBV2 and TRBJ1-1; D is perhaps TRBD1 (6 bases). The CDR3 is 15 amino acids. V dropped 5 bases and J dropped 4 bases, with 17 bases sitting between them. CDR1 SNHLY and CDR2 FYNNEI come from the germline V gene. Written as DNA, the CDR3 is TGTGCCAGCAGTCCCCCGAAGGGGGAGGGCACTGAAGCTTTCTTT. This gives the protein CASSPPKGEGTEAFF.

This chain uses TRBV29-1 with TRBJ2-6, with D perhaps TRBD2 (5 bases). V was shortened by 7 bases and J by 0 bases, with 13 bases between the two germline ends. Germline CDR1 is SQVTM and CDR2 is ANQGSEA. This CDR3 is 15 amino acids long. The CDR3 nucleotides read TGCAGCGCTGGGGAAGGAGGCTCTGGGGCCAACGTCCTGACTTTC. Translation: CSAGEGGSGANVLTF.

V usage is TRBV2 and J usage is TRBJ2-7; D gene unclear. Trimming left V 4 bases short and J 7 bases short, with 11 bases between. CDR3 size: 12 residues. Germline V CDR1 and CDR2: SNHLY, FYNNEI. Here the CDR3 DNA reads TGTGCCAGCAGTGTATCGGGTTGGGAGCAGTACTTC. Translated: CASSVSGWEQYF.

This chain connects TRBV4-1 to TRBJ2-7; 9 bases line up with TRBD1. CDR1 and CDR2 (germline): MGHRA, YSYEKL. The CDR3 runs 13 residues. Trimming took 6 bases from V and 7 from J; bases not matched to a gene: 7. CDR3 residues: CASSRTGDDEQYF. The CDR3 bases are TGCGCCAGCAGTAGGACAGGGGATGATGAGCAGTACTTC.

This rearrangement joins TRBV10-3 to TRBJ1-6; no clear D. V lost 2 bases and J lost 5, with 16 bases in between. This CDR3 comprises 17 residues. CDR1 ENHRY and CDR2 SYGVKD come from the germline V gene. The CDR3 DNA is TGTGCCATCAGTGAGATCGGTGGCTCAGCGAATAATTCACCCCTCCACTTT. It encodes CAISEIGGSANNSPLHF.

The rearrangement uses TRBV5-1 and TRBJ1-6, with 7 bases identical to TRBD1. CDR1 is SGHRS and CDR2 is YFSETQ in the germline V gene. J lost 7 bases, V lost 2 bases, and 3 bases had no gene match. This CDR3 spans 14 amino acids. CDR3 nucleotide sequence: TGCGCCAGCAGCTTTGACAGGGAGAATTCACCCCTCCACTTT. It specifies CASSFDRENSPLHF.

The CDR3 loop is CASSLVGARRNEQFF. As DNA, the CDR3 is TGTGCCAGCAGCTTAGTTGGGGCCCGACGCAATGAGCAGTTCTTC. V is TRBV11-2 and J is TRBJ2-1, with a tentative D call TRBD1 (5 bases). Trimming removed 1 base at V and 6 bases at J, with 13 bases between. CDR3 length equals 15 residues. Per the germline V gene, CDR1 is SGHAT and CDR2 is FQNNGV.

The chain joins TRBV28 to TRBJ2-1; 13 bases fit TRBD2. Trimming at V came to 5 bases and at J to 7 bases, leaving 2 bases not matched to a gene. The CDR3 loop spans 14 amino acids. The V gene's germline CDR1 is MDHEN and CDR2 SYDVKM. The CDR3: CASSRLAGGNEQFF. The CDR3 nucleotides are TGTGCCAGCAGTAGACTAGCGGGGGGAAATGAGCAGTTCTTC.

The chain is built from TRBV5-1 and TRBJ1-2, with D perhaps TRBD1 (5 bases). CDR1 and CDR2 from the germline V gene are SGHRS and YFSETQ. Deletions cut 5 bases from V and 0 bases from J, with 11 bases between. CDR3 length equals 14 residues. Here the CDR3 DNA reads TGCGCCAGCAGAACTGACAGTGCTAACTATGGCTACACCTTC. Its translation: CASRTDSANYGYTF.

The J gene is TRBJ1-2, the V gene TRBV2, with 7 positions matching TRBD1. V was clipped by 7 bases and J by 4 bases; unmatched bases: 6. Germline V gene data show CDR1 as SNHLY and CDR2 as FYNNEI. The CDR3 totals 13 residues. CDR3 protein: CASKDRRFYGYTF. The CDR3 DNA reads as TGTGCCAGCAAGGACAGGAGATTCTATGGCTACACCTTC.

This chain's CDR3 is CASTPLFSGQSGANVLTF. The CDR3 region has the DNA TGTGCCAGTACCCCGTTATTTTCGGGACAATCTGGGGCCAACGTCCTGACTTTC. The chain has TRBV19 and TRBJ2-6; tentative D call: TRBD1 (6 bases). The V and J ends lost 7 bases and 1 base respectively, with 20 bases between them. The CDR3 is 18 residues long. In germline, CDR1 is LNHDA, CDR2 SQIVND (reference sequence). Looking up the rest from reference TRBV19 and TRBJ2-6 gives the full variable domain: DGGITQSPKYLFRKEGQNVTLSCEQNLNHDAMYWYRQDPGQGLRLIYYSQIVNDFQKGDIAEGYSVSREKKESFPLTVTSAQKNPTAFYLCASTPLFSGQSGANVLTFGAGSRLTVL.